This TCR beta chain was identified during a study of T cells in Graves' hyperthyroidism and ophthalmopathy. A word on this clonotype: Its antigen is unidentified.

Study-level findings and limits: The blood repertoire included most of the expanded thyroid clonotypes above 0.001. Ophthalmopathy, as predicted by the model, came a median about six months after the prediction.

The study included ophthalmopathy patients with Clinical Activity Score at least 3, NOSPECS grade at least 4 and duration under 3 months. The source of the PBMCs was approximately 10 ml of fresh peripheral blood. Using RNA transcripts as the source, TCR beta CDR3 regions were amplified. Researchers ran a first-round RT-PCR on the TCR CDR3 using the HTBI primer set. Via MiXCR, TCRdb re-called the multiplex PCR reads, giving one row per CDR3 protein. The data hold about 640,000 distinct CDR3 sequences, with about 20% observed a single time. Trimming removed 3 bases at V and 6 bases at J, with 21 bases between. This CDR3 contains 17 residues. Germline-derived CDR1 and CDR2 are KGHSH and LQKENI.

The chain couples TRBV18 to TRBJ2-1, with D perhaps TRBD1 (6 bases). The material sequenced was blood. This TCR came from a man aged 25 to 40 with Graves' ophthalmopathy. Here the CDR3 DNA reads TGTGCCAGCTCACCCCCGAACAGGGAAGTGCTTGTCAATGAGCAGTTCTTC. Translating it yields CASSPPNREVLVNEQFF.